This T cell receptor (beta chain) appears in the sequencing data of a study of blood T cells in healthy people across ages. Notes on the study in general: As naive T cell percentage varied, TCR beta diversity correlated strongly with it. Both higher diversity and more naive CD4+ cells marked long-lived donors when set against aged donors.

For the second PCR, which ran for about 6 to 11 cycles, a sample-barcoded 5' primer and a J-beta primer mix were used. A template-switch adaptor that had 12 random nucleotides put a tag on each cDNA molecule. Sequencing of every sample gave 2.5 million or more CDR3-containing paired-end reads. TCRdb recomputed calls from the 5' RACE reads with MiXCR, one row per CDR3 protein. Here the sample spans under 2 million distinct CDR3 sequences, 34% being singletons. This clonotype came up a few times. Its antigen is not known. CDR3 length equals 15 residues. V gave up 4 bases and J gave up 7 bases, with 17 bases separating them. Germline values: CDR1 SGHTA, CDR2 FQGTGA.

J is TRBJ2-1 and V is TRBV7-3; D tentatively fits TRBD1 or TRBD2 (5 bases each). The clonotype comes from a woman aged 25 to 39 in good health. The specimen was blood. The CDR3 spells CASSSNPGPENEQFF. The CDR3, as DNA: TGTGCCAGCAGCTCTAACCCGGGGCCGGAGAATGAGCAGTTCTTC. Using reference TRBV7-3 and TRBJ2-1 for the parts outside the CDR3, the full variable domain is GAGVSQTPSNKVTEKGKYVELRCDPISGHTALYWYRQSLGQGPEFLIYFQGTGAADDSGLPNDRFFAVRPEGSVSTLKIQRTERGDSAVYLCASSSNPGPENEQFFGPGTRLTVL.